This TCR beta chain was identified during a study of long-term antiretroviral therapy in people with HIV. They ran version v3.0 of the immunoSEQ assay at survey level. Repertoires were generated with immunoSEQ multiplex PCR, while TCRdb's copy carries only in-frame clones and drops some. The sample shows over 30,000 clones, roughly nine tenths of them seen only once. The receptor comes from a woman in her 50s with HIV. The sample was unsorted PBMCs, taken 1.2 years after starting antiretroviral therapy.

The CDR3, as DNA: TGTGCCAGCAGCTTGGGGGCGAGAGCTTTCTTT. This sequence encodes CASSLGARAFF. The chain joins TRBV5-4 to TRBJ1-1; D gene ambiguous. The germline V and J ends were trimmed by 0 bases and 10 bases, with 7 bases remaining between them. This CDR3 contains 11 residues. The germline gives CDR1 SGHNT, CDR2 YYREEE (reference sequence).